Shown below are 31 T cell receptor beta chains from a single sample sequenced in a study of graft-versus-host responses after intestinal transplantation. Assay used: immunoSEQ multiplex PCR; TCRdb lists only in-frame clones, some missing. The sample lists 45,000 to 55,000 clones; over 85% were seen once. The sequencing here drew on PBMCs, taken approximately 740 days after a first intestinal transplant, on the day of a second. The receptors originated from a human patient who received an intestinal transplant, so some T cells may come from the graft donor.

The chain employs TRBV30 and TRBJ2-7; D is possibly TRBD1 or TRBD2 (5 bases each). Trimming stripped 2 bases from V and 3 bases from J, with 17 bases between. The CDR3 runs to 15 residues. The germline V gene has CDR1 GTSNPN and CDR2 SVGIG (reference sequence). The CDR3 reads CAWSFTGTVSYEQYF. In DNA, the CDR3 is TGTGCCTGGAGTTTCACCGGGACGGTCAGCTACGAGCAGTACTTC.

The genes are TRBV25-1 and TRBJ1-2; D is undetermined. This CDR3 has 14 residues. V shed 3 bases and J shed 4 bases, with 12 bases lying between them. The germline V gene has CDR1 MGHDK and CDR2 SYGVNS. CDR3 amino acids: CASSDRKGFYGYTF. The DNA for the CDR3 is TGTGCCAGCAGTGACCGGAAGGGCTTCTATGGCTACACCTTC.

The rearrangement joins TRBV7-3 to TRBJ2-3; D remains ambiguous. Trimming left V 5 bases short and J 4 bases short, with 7 bases between. The CDR3 sequence is 12 residues long. The germline gives CDR1 SGHTA, CDR2 FQGTGA. CDR3 residues: CASSPGADTQYF. CDR3 sequence (DNA): TGTGCCAGCAGCCCCGGAGCAGATACGCAGTATTTT.

The V and J genes are TRBV19 and TRBJ1-1; no clear D gene. Germline values: CDR1 LNHDA, CDR2 SQIVND (reference sequence). The length of the CDR3 is 15 residues. The V end lost 5 bases, the J end lost 2 bases, and 15 bases lay between the germline ends. The CDR3 loop is CASSWEVGGNTEAFF. Written as DNA, the CDR3 is TGTGCCAGTAGTTGGGAAGTGGGAGGTAACACTGAAGCTTTCTTT.

The chain has TRBV25-1 and TRBJ1-2; 7 nucleotides align to TRBD1. This CDR3 has 13 residues. Germline-derived CDR1 and CDR2 are MGHDK and SYGVNS. V was clipped by 10 bases and J by 6 bases; unmatched bases: 11. CDR3 sequence: CATSLTGTDGYTF. Written as DNA, the CDR3 is TGTGCCACCTCCTTGACCGGGACAGATGGCTACACCTTC.

The V and J genes are TRBV6-5 and TRBJ2-7; the match to TRBD1 covers 11 bases. The CDR3 is made up of 15 amino acids. CDR1 and CDR2 (germline): MNHEY, SVGAGI. V lost 7 bases, J lost 6 bases, and 11 bases stayed unmatched. The CDR3 nucleotides are TGTGCCAGCACCAGGACCCCGGGACAGGGGGGCGAGCAGTACTTC. Its protein is CASTRTPGQGGEQYF.

The genes are TRBV12-5 and TRBJ1-2, with a possible D match to TRBD1 (6 bases). The CDR3 has 12 residues. V gave up 5 bases and J gave up 7 bases, with 11 bases separating them. CDR1 LGHNT and CDR2 FRNRAP come from the germline V gene. The CDR3 DNA sequence: TGTGCTAGTGGTACTACAGGGACTGGCTACACCTTC. Translation gives CASGTTGTGYTF.

This chain links TRBV10-2 with TRBJ2-1; possibly TRBD2 for D (6 bases). This CDR3 is built from 16 residues. V shed 2 bases and J shed 4 bases, with 15 bases lying between them. Germline assignment: CDR1 WSHSY and CDR2 SAAADI. The CDR3 is CASSEIGAGNYNEQFF. Here the CDR3 DNA reads TGCGCCAGCAGTGAGATTGGAGCGGGCAATTACAATGAGCAGTTCTTC.

The rearrangement uses TRBV29-1 and TRBJ2-7; no firm D call. The CDR3 contains 12 residues. The germline CDR1 and CDR2 sequences are SQVTM and ANQGSEA. V was clipped by 4 bases and J by 4 bases, with 11 bases between them. CDR3 bases: TGCAGCGTTGGGGGTGCCGTATACGAGCAGTACTTC. This translates into CSVGGAVYEQYF.

The rearrangement links TRBV5-5 to TRBJ1-1, with D perhaps TRBD1 (5 bases). Germline CDR1 SGHKS, CDR2 YYEKEE (reference sequence). V was shortened by 1 base and J by 1 base, with 14 bases between the two germline ends. The CDR3 is 16 amino acids. CDR3 sequence: CASSLSRGLTNTEAFF. CDR3 in DNA: TGTGCCAGCAGCTTGAGCCGGGGACTAACGAACACTGAAGCTTTCTTT.

This clone turned up a few times. The CDR3 region is CASSQRTFDREYNEQFF. CDR3 sequence (DNA): TGCGCCAGCAGCCAACGTACTTTCGACAGAGAATACAATGAGCAGTTCTTC. The chain uses TRBV4-1 and TRBJ2-1, with D possibly being TRBD1 (5 bases). The ends were cut back, 2 bases at V and 4 bases at J, with 18 bases in the middle. CDR1 MGHRA and CDR2 YSYEKL come from the germline V gene. There are 17 residues in the CDR3.

This chain uses TRBV5-3 with TRBJ2-5; TRBD2 agrees at 7 bases. TRBV5-3 is placed among ORFs of uncertain function. The junction had 9 bases not matched to a gene; V was cut back by 9 bases and J by 4 bases. The CDR3 runs 13 residues. CDR3 sequence (DNA): TGTGCCAAAGGGGCGGGAGTAGGAGAGACCCAGTACTTC. It encodes CAKGAGVGETQYF.

CDR3 protein: CASSGVGRGRPDTQYF. The CDR3 DNA is TGTGCCAGCAGTGGGGTTGGCAGGGGGCGGCCAGATACGCAGTATTTT. V gene TRBV5-8 combines with J gene TRBJ2-3; TRBD1 matches 8 bases. Germline V gene sequence: CDR1 SGHTS, CDR2 YDEGEE. V gave up 5 bases and J gave up 4 bases; unmatched junction bases: 12. The CDR3 runs to 16 residues.

The J gene is TRBJ1-1, the V gene TRBV15; 7 bases line up with TRBD1. The CDR3 totals 15 residues. The germline CDR1 and CDR2 sequences are LNHNV and YYDKDF (reference sequence). The V and J ends lost 2 bases and 7 bases, in that order; junction bases with no gene match: 10. The CDR3 protein is CATSRPQQGTYEAFF. The CDR3 DNA is TGTGCCACCAGCAGACCCCAACAGGGGACTTATGAAGCTTTCTTT.

The chain carries TRBV5-1 and TRBJ2-7; possible D gene TRBD1, 6 bases. The CDR3 runs 14 residues. Germline V gives CDR1 SGHRS, CDR2 YFSETQ. Deletions cut 4 bases from V and 2 bases from J, with 13 bases between. This CDR3 reads CASSGTGSPYEQYF. DNA for the CDR3: TGCGCCAGCAGCGGAACAGGGTCCCCCTACGAGCAGTACTTC. The variable domain in full, with the rest retrieved from reference TRBV5-1 and TRBJ2-7, is KAGVTQTPRYLIKTRGQQVTLSCSPISGHRSVSWYQQTPGQGLQFLFEYFSETQRNKGNFPGRFSGRQFSNSRSEMNVSTLELGDSALYLCASSGTGSPYEQYFGPGTRLTVT.

The chain combines TRBV19 with TRBJ2-7; TRBD2 aligns across 16 bases. The V gene's germline CDR1 is LNHDA and CDR2 SQIVND (reference sequence). V lost 5 bases to trimming and J lost 2 bases; unmatched junction nucleotides: 6. This CDR3 region has 17 residues. CDR3 loop: CASSFPGLAGGPYEQYF. CDR3 nucleotide sequence: TGTGCCAGTAGTTTTCCGGGACTAGCGGGAGGGCCCTACGAGCAGTACTTC.

The CDR3 is CASSLAPGEVTGELFF. The CDR3 nucleotides are TGTGCCAGCAGCTTGGCCCCGGGAGAGGTCACCGGGGAGCTGTTTTTT. The rearrangement joins TRBV5-6 to TRBJ2-2, with a possible D match to TRBD2 (6 bases). Germline V gene lookup returns CDR1 SGHDT and CDR2 YYEEEE. The CDR3 is 16 amino acids. V lost 0 bases, J lost 4 bases, and 13 bases lay in between.

The V and J genes are TRBV25-1 and TRBJ2-2; 7 bases fit TRBD1. This CDR3 is 15 amino acids long. CDR1 and CDR2 from the germline V gene are MGHDK and SYGVNS. V lost 5 bases, J lost 2 bases, and 5 bases stayed unmatched. As DNA, the CDR3 is TGTGCCAGCAGTCCCCGGGACAGAAACACCGGGGAGCTGTTTTTT. Translated: CASSPRDRNTGELFF.

V and J are TRBV29-1 and TRBJ2-7; D tentatively fits TRBD1 or TRBD2 (5 bases each). CDR1 is SQVTM, CDR2 ANQGSEA, per germline. Trimming took off 4 bases at V and 3 bases at J, with 13 bases between the two ends. The CDR3 is 13 residues long. For the CDR3, the DNA is TGCAGCGTTGTGTCGGGGACCCTCTACGAGCAGTACTTC. Its translation: CSVVSGTLYEQYF.

This CDR3 is CASSPYTGQMNTEAFF. The CDR3 nucleotides read TGTGCCAGCAGCCCCTATACTGGACAAATGAACACTGAAGCTTTCTTT. The rearrangement links TRBV5-6 to TRBJ1-1; D may be TRBD1 (5 bases). The CDR3 has 16 amino acids. Trimming cost V 4 bases and J 0 bases, with 16 bases left between them. CDR1 and CDR2 from the germline V gene are SGHDT and YYEEEE. Complete variable domain (other parts from reference TRBV5-6 and TRBJ1-1): DAGVTQSPTHLIKTRGQQVTLRCSPKSGHDTVSWYQQALGQGPQFIFQYYEEEERQRGNFPDRFSGHQFPNYSSELNVNALLLGDSALYLCASSPYTGQMNTEAFFGQGTRLTVV.

The chain uses TRBV5-1 and TRBJ2-2; 8 bases are shared with TRBD1. This CDR3 is 15 amino acids long. Per germline, CDR1 SGHRS and CDR2 YFSETQ. V dropped 4 bases and J dropped 1; count of bases not matched to a gene: 3. The CDR3 reads CASSRGTGNTGELFF. The CDR3 DNA follows: TGCGCCAGCAGCCGCGGGACAGGGAACACCGGGGAGCTGTTTTTT.

This clone has just a few counts. The rearrangement uses TRBV7-8 and TRBJ2-7; TRBD2 agrees at 7 bases. V lost 5 bases, J lost 2 bases, and 9 bases stayed unmatched. In germline, CDR1 is SGHVS, CDR2 FQNEAQ. The CDR3 loop spans 15 amino acids. CDR3 sequence (DNA): TGTGCCAGCAGCCTTAGTGGGGGGGGAACCTACGAGCAGTACTTC. Translation gives CASSLSGGGTYEQYF.

This chain connects TRBV27 to TRBJ2-7, with D possibly matching TRBD1 (6 bases). Looked up from germline, CDR1 is MNHEY and CDR2 is SMNVEV (reference sequence). The CDR3 has 14 amino acids. V was clipped by 4 bases and J by 3 bases, with 13 bases between them. The CDR3 reads CASSSRTALYEQYF. CDR3 bases: TGTGCCAGCAGTTCCCGGACAGCTCTCTACGAGCAGTACTTC.

V is TRBV6-6 and J is TRBJ2-2; no definite D call. CDR3 length equals 12 residues. V lost 7 bases to trimming and J lost 5 bases, with 8 bases between them. Germline assignment: CDR1 MNHNY and CDR2 SVGAGI (reference sequence). The CDR3 loop is CASTRLTGELFF. The CDR3 region has the DNA TGTGCCAGCACCCGACTTACCGGGGAGCTGTTTTTT.

Here the CDR3 DNA reads TGTGCCAGCAGTTTAGGCGGGGGGGGTAACTATGGCTACACCTTC. The encoded protein is CASSLGGGGNYGYTF. The chain is built from TRBV28 and TRBJ1-2, with D possibly being TRBD1 (5 bases). This CDR3 contains 15 residues. V lost 2 bases to trimming and J lost 1 base, with 11 bases between them. Per germline, CDR1 MDHEN and CDR2 SYDVKM.

The chain carries TRBV4-2 and TRBJ2-7; D ambiguous. CDR1 and CDR2 (germline): LGHNA, YNFKEQ. V was pared by 0 bases and J by 3 bases, with 9 bases between. The length of the CDR3 is 14 residues. CDR3 nucleotides: TGTGCCAGCAGCCAAGATTTAGTTGACTACGAGCAGTACTTC. This sequence encodes CASSQDLVDYEQYF.

J is TRBJ2-7 and V is TRBV6-1; perhaps D is TRBD1 or TRBD2 (5 bases each). Looked up from germline, CDR1 is MNHNS and CDR2 is SASEGT. V was pared by 7 bases and J by 2 bases, with 12 bases between. This CDR3 is 13 amino acids long. The CDR3 sequence: CASTGTKAYEQYF. Written as DNA, the CDR3 is TGTGCCAGCACCGGGACGAAAGCCTACGAGCAGTACTTC.

This clone was observed a single time. The V call is TRBV5-1, the J call TRBJ2-5, with 15 positions matching TRBD2. CDR1 is SGHRS, CDR2 YFSETQ, per germline. Trimming removed 4 bases from V and 4 bases from J; junction bases left unmatched: 5. This CDR3 contains 16 residues. The CDR3 sequence: CASSKGLAGGGETQYF. The CDR3 bases are TGCGCCAGCAGCAAGGGACTAGCGGGAGGAGGAGAGACCCAGTACTTC.

This clone was found once. This chain uses TRBV30 with TRBJ1-5; D may be TRBD1 (6 bases). The CDR3 sequence is 13 residues long. V was cut by 3 bases and J by 5 bases, with 11 bases left in between. Germline values: CDR1 GTSNPN, CDR2 SVGIG (reference sequence). CDR3 bases: TGTGCCTGGAGCCTACAGGGTGATCAGCCCCAGCATTTT. It translates to CAWSLQGDQPQHF.

The chain is built from TRBV5-1 and TRBJ2-3; 11 bases align to TRBD2. CDR1 is SGHRS and CDR2 is YFSETQ in the germline V gene. CDR3 size: 16 residues. Germline trimming cut 4 bases from V and 3 bases from J; bases unmatched to any gene: 7. The DNA of the CDR3 is TGCGCCAGCAGCCCACCACTAGCGGGAGATACAGATACGCAGTATTTT. Amino acids: CASSPPLAGDTDTQYF. The variable domain in full, with the rest retrieved from reference TRBV5-1 and TRBJ2-3, is KAGVTQTPRYLIKTRGQQVTLSCSPISGHRSVSWYQQTPGQGLQFLFEYFSETQRNKGNFPGRFSGRQFSNSRSEMNVSTLELGDSALYLCASSPPLAGDTDTQYFGPGTRLTVL.

The rearrangement uses TRBV2 and TRBJ2-7, with 8 bases aligning to TRBD1. The J segment lost 5 bases and the V segment lost 11 bases, leaving 11 bases of the junction unmatched. The CDR3 has 13 residues. The germline V gene encodes CDR1 SNHLY and CDR2 FYNNEI. CDR3: CASLTGTGDEQYF. The CDR3 bases are TGTGCCTCATTGACCGGGACAGGTGACGAGCAGTACTTC.